The 21 T cell receptor beta chains below all came from one sample that was sequenced in a study of blood T cell repertoires in COVID-19. TCRdb's copy holds only in-frame clones and misses some; the assay was immunoSEQ multiplex PCR. The sample lists about 440,000 clones, roughly 89% occurring once. The sample taken for sequencing was peripheral blood. The receptors derive from a woman aged 25 to 39 with acute or convalescent COVID-19.

Regarding this clone: Other DNA sequences in this specimen translate into the identical CDR3. The CDR3 reads CASSQGGLNTEAFF. For the CDR3, the DNA is TGTGCCAGCAGCCAAGGGGGCCTGAACACTGAAGCTTTCTTT. The chain combines TRBV3-1 (or the pseudogene TRBV3-2) with TRBJ1-1; D may be TRBD1 (5 bases). Trimming left V 1 base short and J 0 bases short, with 6 bases between. The CDR3 covers 14 residues. The germline CDR1 and CDR2 sequences are LGHDT and YNNKEL (reference sequence).

This clone came up once. The rearrangement links TRBV20-1 to TRBJ1-2, with D possibly TRBD1 on 5 matching bases. This CDR3 spans 11 amino acids. Germline V gene sequence: CDR1 DFQATT, CDR2 SNEGSKA (reference sequence). The germline V and J ends were trimmed by 3 bases and 7 bases, with 9 bases remaining between them. CDR3 region: CSARGLSGYTF. The CDR3 bases are TGCAGTGCTAGGGGGCTGTCTGGCTACACCTTC.

The chain employs TRBV27 and TRBJ2-5, with TRBD2 matching 11 bases. The CDR3 totals 15 residues. Germline CDR1 and CDR2: MNHEY and SMNVEV (reference sequence). Trimming took 2 bases from V and 2 from J; bases not matched to a gene: 1. The CDR3 DNA reads as TGTGCCAGCAGTTTAATAGCGGGGGGGCAAGAGACCCAGTACTTC. It yields the protein CASSLIAGGQETQYF.

The rearrangement joins TRBV29-1 to TRBJ2-2; 10 bases align to TRBD1. CDR1 is SQVTM, CDR2 ANQGSEA, per germline. The V and J ends lost 4 bases and 6 bases, in that order; junction bases with no gene match: 2. CDR3 length equals 13 residues. The CDR3 loop is CSVVTGGSGELFF. The DNA of the CDR3 is TGCAGCGTTGTGACAGGGGGCTCCGGGGAGCTGTTTTTT.

The chain has TRBV5-4 and TRBJ1-1; possible D gene TRBD1, 5 bases. Trimming took 0 bases from V and 5 from J, leaving 14 bases between them. The CDR3 sequence is 15 residues long. Germline V gene lookup returns CDR1 SGHNT and CDR2 YYREEE (reference sequence). CDR3 amino acids: CASSLVWGRRTEAFF. CDR3 DNA: TGTGCCAGCAGCTTGGTTTGGGGGAGGAGGACTGAAGCTTTCTTT.

V usage is TRBV5-1 and J usage is TRBJ2-3; no firm D call. Deletions cut 7 bases from V and 1 base from J, with 10 bases between. The V gene's germline CDR1 is SGHRS and CDR2 YFSETQ. This CDR3 spans 13 amino acids. CDR3 sequence: CASLLTGTDTQYF. The CDR3 coding sequence is TGCGCCAGCCTGCTTACTGGCACAGATACGCAGTATTTT.

The chain recombines TRBV2 with TRBJ2-5; 7 positions match TRBD1. The CDR3 spans 14 residues. With 3 bases clipped from V and 7 bases from J, the junction kept 8 bases outside the gene matches. Germline V gives CDR1 SNHLY, CDR2 FYNNEI. The chain's CDR3 is CASSDEGARVTQYF. The CDR3 nucleotides are TGTGCCAGCAGTGACGAGGGGGCTCGGGTGACCCAGTACTTC. Supplemented by reference TRBV2 and TRBJ2-5, the full variable domain reads EPEVTQTPSHQVTQMGQEVILRCVPISNHLYFYWYRQILGQKVEFLVSFYNNEISEKSEIFDDQFSVERPDGSNFTLKIRSTKLEDSAMYFCASSDEGARVTQYFGPGTRLLVL.

The rearrangement links TRBV3-1 (or the pseudogene TRBV3-2) to TRBJ1-6; no clear D gene. Trimming removed 4 bases from V and 6 bases from J, with 28 bases in between. The length of the CDR3 is 20 residues. CDR1 LGHDT and CDR2 YNNKEL come from the germline V gene (reference sequence). The CDR3 bases are TGTGCCAGCAGCCTAGACGATCACCGGGTCCGGCAATCGGGTAATTCACCCCTCCACTTT. Translated, it gives CASSLDDHRVRQSGNSPLHF.

The chain carries TRBV19 and TRBJ1-4; 7 nucleotides line up with TRBD1. V was pared by 6 bases and J by 1 base, with 2 bases of the junction left unmatched. CDR3 length: 14 residues. Germline V lookup: CDR1 LNHDA, CDR2 SQIVND (reference sequence). The CDR3 here is CASSRTGTNEKLFF. The CDR3 DNA follows: TGTGCCAGTAGCCGGACAGGAACTAATGAAAAACTGTTTTTT.

The chain has TRBV27 and TRBJ2-7, with 8 bases fitting TRBD2. The V segment lost 2 bases and the J segment 0 bases; nucleotides outside the gene matches: 3. The V gene's germline CDR1 is MNHEY and CDR2 SMNVEV (reference sequence). CDR3 length: 15 amino acids. In DNA, the CDR3 is TGTGCCAGCAGTTTAATCGGGGGGGCCTCCTACGAGCAGTACTTC. Encoded protein: CASSLIGGASYEQYF.

Regarding this clone: One junction end does not reproduce the germline sequence, and a read error may be involved. V is TRBV10-2 and J is TRBJ2-2, with TRBD2 matching 13 bases. Per germline, CDR1 WSHSY and CDR2 SAAADI. The CDR3 covers 16 residues. CDR3 coding DNA: TGCGCCAGCAGGGAACTAGCGGGGGGGCTGCACCGGGGAGCTGTTTTT. Translation: CASRELAGGLHRGAVF.

The chain couples TRBV28 to TRBJ2-7; tentative D call: TRBD2 (5 bases). This CDR3 contains 13 residues. Trimming pared 3 bases from V and 1 base from J, leaving 7 bases between. The V gene's germline CDR1 is MDHEN and CDR2 SYDVKM. The CDR3 DNA sequence: TGTGCCAGCAGTTTCGGGGAATCCTACGAGCAGTACTTC. This codes for CASSFGESYEQYF.

The rearrangement links TRBV10-2 to TRBJ2-3; 9 bases agree with TRBD1. The CDR3 loop spans 18 amino acids. With V trimmed by 6 bases and J by 4 bases, 17 bases remained unmatched. Germline values: CDR1 WSHSY, CDR2 SAAADI. CDR3 in amino acids: CASSTQAPGQGRADTQYF. Here the CDR3 DNA reads TGCGCCAGCAGCACCCAGGCACCGGGACAGGGTAGAGCAGATACGCAGTATTTT.

The chain is built from TRBV19 and TRBJ2-7; a possible D gene is TRBD1 (6 bases). This CDR3 comprises 16 residues. The V gene's germline CDR1 is LNHDA and CDR2 SQIVND (reference sequence). V was clipped by 4 bases and J by 4 bases, with 20 bases between them. The CDR3 sequence: CASSTGYREIGYEQYF. CDR3 coding DNA: TGTGCCAGTAGTACTGGCTACAGGGAAATTGGGTACGAGCAGTACTTC.

CDR3 sequence: CASSKQGAQQPQHF. In DNA, the CDR3 is TGTGCCAGCAGTAAACAGGGGGCACAACAGCCCCAGCATTTT. The chain couples TRBV6-5 to TRBJ1-5; 9 nucleotides align to TRBD1. Trimming took 5 bases from V and 7 from J; bases not matched to a gene: 6. This CDR3 has 14 amino acids. Germline CDR1 and CDR2: MNHEY and SVGAGI.

This chain's CDR3 is CASSQVGGLDYGYTF. The CDR3 DNA reads as TGTGCCAGCAGCCAAGTAGGAGGTTTGGACTATGGCTACACCTTC. The chain combines TRBV3-1 (or the pseudogene TRBV3-2) with TRBJ1-2; D not resolved. Germline CDR1 and CDR2: LGHDT and YNNKEL (reference sequence). V gave up 1 base and J gave up 3 bases, with 12 bases separating them. This CDR3 spans 15 amino acids.

The V and J genes are TRBV20-1 and TRBJ2-7, with D perhaps matching TRBD2 (6 bases). This CDR3 comprises 14 residues. V shed 3 bases and J shed 1 base, with 13 bases lying between them. Germline V lookup: CDR1 DFQATT, CDR2 SNEGSKA (reference sequence). The CDR3 nucleotides are TGCAGTGCTAGTGTGGGGGGTACTTCCTACGAGCAGTACTTC. This encodes CSASVGGTSYEQYF.

This clone was seen ten or more times. This chain connects TRBV5-5 to TRBJ2-2; weak D call: TRBD2 (7 bases). This CDR3 is 17 amino acids long. CDR1 and CDR2 from the germline V gene are SGHKS and YYEKEE (reference sequence). Trimming cost V 0 bases and J 4 bases, with 16 bases left between them. The CDR3 is CASSLVHGGAVTGELFF. The CDR3 DNA reads as TGTGCCAGCAGCTTGGTGCATGGGGGGGCGGTCACCGGGGAGCTGTTTTTT.

The rearrangement joins TRBV3-1 (or the pseudogene TRBV3-2) to TRBJ1-1; no reliable D call. The CDR3 has 14 amino acids. Germline loops: CDR1 LGHDT, CDR2 YNNKEL (reference sequence). Trimming took off 2 bases at V and 0 bases at J, with 7 bases between the two ends. CDR3 bases: TGTGCCAGCAGCCAATCTACAGTGAACACTGAAGCTTTCTTT. Its translation is CASSQSTVNTEAFF.

The V gene is TRBV29-1, the J gene TRBJ2-7; possibly TRBD1 for D (6 bases). The CDR3 is 13 amino acids. The V and J ends lost 6 bases and 2 bases respectively, with 14 bases between them. Germline lookup yields CDR1 SQVTM and CDR2 ANQGSEA. The CDR3 sequence is CSVLPRDTYEQYF. Here the CDR3 DNA reads TGCAGCGTCCTCCCTCGGGACACCTACGAGCAGTACTTC.

The chain couples TRBV30 to TRBJ2-5; 10 bases match TRBD2. CDR1 GTSNPN and CDR2 SVGIG come from the germline V gene (reference sequence). Trimming took 1 base from V and 1 from J; bases not matched to a gene: 3. The CDR3 contains 15 residues. CDR3 protein: CAWSELAGVQETQYF. The DNA for the CDR3 is TGTGCCTGGAGTGAGCTAGCGGGGGTCCAAGAGACCCAGTACTTC.